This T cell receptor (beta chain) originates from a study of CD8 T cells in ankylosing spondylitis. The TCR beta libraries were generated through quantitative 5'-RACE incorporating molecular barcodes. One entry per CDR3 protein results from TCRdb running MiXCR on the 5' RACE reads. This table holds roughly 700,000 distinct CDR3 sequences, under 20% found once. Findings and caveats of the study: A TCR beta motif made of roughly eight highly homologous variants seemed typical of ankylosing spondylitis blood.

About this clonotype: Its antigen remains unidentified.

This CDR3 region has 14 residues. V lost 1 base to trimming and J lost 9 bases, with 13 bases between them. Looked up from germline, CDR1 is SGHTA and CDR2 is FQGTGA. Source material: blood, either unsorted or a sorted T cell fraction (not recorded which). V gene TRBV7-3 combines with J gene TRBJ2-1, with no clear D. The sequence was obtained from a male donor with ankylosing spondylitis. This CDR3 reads CASSLSPDFSEQFF. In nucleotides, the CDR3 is TGTGCCAGCAGCTTAAGCCCGGATTTTAGTGAGCAGTTCTTC. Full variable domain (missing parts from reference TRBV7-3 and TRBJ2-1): GAGVSQTPSNKVTEKGKYVELRCDPISGHTALYWYRQSLGQGPEFLIYFQGTGAADDSGLPNDRFFAVRPEGSVSTLKIQRTERGDSAVYLCASSLSPDFSEQFFGPGTRLTVL.